In its sample, the clone carrying this T cell receptor (beta chain) was seen many times. The antigen remains unidentified. Germline CDR1 and CDR2: SGHAT and FQNNGV. This CDR3 region has 13 residues. V was cut by 3 bases and J by 4 bases, with 9 bases left in between. Thyroid ultrasound, orbital computed tomography, clinical symptoms, and serum thyroxine and TRAb underpinned diagnoses. The PBMCs were sourced from fresh peripheral blood (10 ml). These data come from a study of T cells in Graves' hyperthyroidism and ophthalmopathy. General observations from the study: Clonotypes that were expanded in thyroid above 0.001 mostly appeared in blood too.

RNA transcripts yielded amplified TCR beta CDR3 regions. In the first-round RT-PCR of the TCR CDR3, the HTBI primer set was used. One entry per CDR3 protein, called by TCRdb with MiXCR from the multiplex PCR reads. The sample lists about 210,000 distinct CDR3 sequences; roughly 18% were seen once. The clonotype was recovered from a man in his fifties with Graves' hyperthyroidism. Specimen: blood. V gene TRBV11-2 combines with J gene TRBJ1-2, with a possible D match to TRBD1 (5 bases). The CDR3 DNA sequence: TGTGCCAGCAGCTTGGCTGGGGCCTATGGCTACACCTTC. Protein sequence: CASSLAGAYGYTF.